This T cell receptor beta chain originates from a study of T cell responses to AZD1222 COVID-19 vaccine. This clone was detected only once. Sequencing was performed with immunoSEQ multiplex PCR; in TCRdb, only in-frame clones are kept and a portion is missing. The sample holds fewer than 120,000 clones, about nine tenths seen once. The CDR3 length is 16 residues. Germline values: CDR1 ENHRY, CDR2 SYGVKD. V trimming: 0 bases; J trimming: 4 bases; junction bases outside the gene matches: 5. The chain combines TRBV10-3 with TRBJ2-3; TRBD2 matches 9 bases. This sequence originates from an adult who received the AZD1222 COVID-19 vaccine. The starting material was peripheral blood, obtained 28 days after the second AZD1222 dose. CDR3 region: CAISESGTSSPDTQYF. In DNA form, the CDR3 reads TGTGCCATCAGTGAGTCGGGGACTAGCTCCCCAGATACGCAGTATTTT.